The 20 T cell receptor beta chains below all came from one sample that was sequenced in a study of shared T cell receptors in the human thymus. Some clones are missing from TCRdb's copy, which holds only in-frame ones; the method was immunoSEQ multiplex PCR. The table records hundreds of thousands of clones, roughly 88% of them present only once. The sample was also reused in another study, on human thymus T cells.

The material sequenced was thymocytes. These receptor sequences come from a girl less than two years old with a congenital heart defect.

The V and J genes are TRBV7-2 and TRBJ2-5; 7 bases match TRBD1. The length of the CDR3 is 16 residues. CDR1 and CDR2 (germline): SGHTA, FQGNSA. The ends lost 2 bases at V and 1 base at J; junction bases unmatched: 7. CDR3 DNA sequence: TGTGCCAGCAGCTTACCAATTCGACAGGGCCAAGAGACCCAGTACTTC. It specifies CASSLPIRQGQETQYF.

The chain uses TRBV7-9 and TRBJ2-1, with 10 bases fitting TRBD2. Germline trimming cut 5 bases from V and 2 bases from J; bases unmatched to any gene: 12. The CDR3 contains 18 residues. Germline-derived CDR1 and CDR2 are SEHNR and FQNEAQ (reference sequence). CDR3 amino acids: CASSPLRERGGPYNEQFF. CDR3 DNA: TGTGCCAGCAGCCCCCTTAGAGAGCGGGGGGGCCCCTACAATGAGCAGTTCTTC.

This chain links TRBV7-9 with TRBJ2-7; D is unclear. Germline V gene lookup returns CDR1 SEHNR and CDR2 FQNEAQ (reference sequence). The CDR3 runs 14 residues. V was clipped by 5 bases and J by 3 bases, with 14 bases between them. The CDR3 region is CASSHRASLYEQYF. For the CDR3, the DNA is TGTGCCAGCAGCCACAGAGCATCCCTCTACGAGCAGTACTTC.

The gene calls are TRBV7-9 and TRBJ1-2; 7 bases are a match to TRBD1. Germline values: CDR1 SEHNR, CDR2 FQNEAQ (reference sequence). The ends lost 6 bases at V and 3 bases at J; junction bases unmatched: 4. CDR3 length: 13 residues. The chain's CDR3 is CASSSQGYYGYTF. For the CDR3, the DNA is TGTGCCAGCAGTTCACAGGGGTACTATGGCTACACCTTC.

The J gene is TRBJ1-2, the V gene TRBV2, with D unresolved. Trimming cost V 6 bases and J 1 base, with 12 bases left between them. The CDR3 consists of 14 residues. Germline CDR1 is SNHLY and CDR2 is FYNNEI. CDR3 sequence (DNA): TGTGCCAGCAGATCGCCCTATTTTAACTATGGCTACACCTTC. The encoded protein is CASRSPYFNYGYTF.

In its sample, this clone was seen once. The chain couples TRBV4-3 to TRBJ1-2, with D perhaps TRBD1 (5 bases). The CDR3 has 15 amino acids. CDR1 LGHNA and CDR2 YSLEER come from the germline V gene. With 0 bases removed from V and 2 bases from J, the gap between germline ends came to 10 bases. The CDR3 DNA is TGCGCCAGCAGCCAAGATCCGGGGGAGAACTATGGCTACACCTTC. This sequence encodes CASSQDPGENYGYTF.

The chain combines TRBV10-3 with TRBJ1-5; 7 nucleotides agree with TRBD1. This CDR3 has 17 residues. The ends lost 4 bases at V and 6 bases at J; junction bases unmatched: 15. CDR1 and CDR2 (germline): ENHRY, SYGVKD. The CDR3: CAISGTGGSIDGQPQHF. CDR3 DNA: TGTGCCATCAGTGGGACAGGAGGGAGTATCGACGGTCAGCCCCAGCATTTT.

The V call is TRBV30, the J call TRBJ1-2; weak D call: TRBD1 (6 bases). Germline V gene data show CDR1 as GTSNPN and CDR2 as SVGIG (reference sequence). The CDR3 totals 13 residues. V lost 4 bases to trimming and J lost 7 bases, with 16 bases between them. The CDR3 DNA sequence: TGTGCCTGGACGAGGGGGGGGCGGGGTGGCTACACCTTC. Translation: CAWTRGGRGGYTF.

With regard to this clone: Other DNA sequences within the sample encode an identical CDR3. The rearrangement uses TRBV4-1 and TRBJ2-3; D is unclear. V was cut by 1 base and J by 6 bases, with 2 bases left in between. This CDR3 has 11 amino acids. Germline lookup yields CDR1 MGHRA and CDR2 YSYEKL. The CDR3 DNA reads TGCGCCAGCAGCCAAGCGGATACGCAGTATTTT. Translating gives CASSQADTQYF.

As DNA, the CDR3 is TGCGCCAGCAGCTTCAATCGACCGGGACAGCAGCACTCAAACATTCAGTACTTC. Protein: CASSFNRPGQQHSNIQYF. The chain is built from TRBV5-1 and TRBJ2-4; 7 bases align to TRBD1. From germline, CDR1 is SGHRS and CDR2 YFSETQ. The CDR3 contains 18 residues. With 2 bases clipped from V and 6 bases from J, the junction kept 17 bases outside the gene matches.

The V call is TRBV10-1, the J call TRBJ1-5, with a weak D call TRBD1 (5 bases). The CDR3 is 16 amino acids. The V end lost 10 bases, the J end lost 0 bases, and 19 bases lay between the germline ends. Germline lookup yields CDR1 WNHNN and CDR2 SYGVQD (reference sequence). The CDR3 spells CAIPARASHSNQPQHF. CDR3 DNA: TGCGCCATCCCCGCCAGGGCTTCCCATAGCAATCAGCCCCAGCATTTT.

In this sample, this clone turned up a few times. The V gene is TRBV7-3, the J gene TRBJ1-1; weak D call: TRBD1 (6 bases). Trimming pared 1 base from V and 4 bases from J, leaving 16 bases between. The germline V gene encodes CDR1 SGHTA and CDR2 FQGTGA. This CDR3 spans 16 amino acids. The CDR3 loop is CASSLRGGGQGTEAFF. The CDR3 coding sequence is TGTGCCAGCAGCTTAAGGGGAGGGGGGCAAGGCACTGAAGCTTTCTTT.

This chain uses TRBV5-1 with TRBJ1-1; D perhaps matches TRBD1 (5 bases). The CDR3 covers 14 residues. The V end lost 4 bases, the J end lost 1 base, and 11 bases lay between the germline ends. Germline V CDR1 and CDR2: SGHRS, YFSETQ. CDR3 DNA sequence: TGCGCCAGCAGCGCGGGACGGACGAACACTGAAGCTTTCTTT. This gives the protein CASSAGRTNTEAFF.

V usage is TRBV5-1 and J usage is TRBJ2-7; D is perhaps TRBD2 (6 bases). The CDR3 covers 19 residues. Germline V gives CDR1 SGHRS, CDR2 YFSETQ. Trimming left V 2 bases short and J 0 bases short, with 24 bases between. CDR3 region: CASSLATPLGLLSSYEQYF. The CDR3 DNA follows: TGCGCCAGCAGCTTAGCGACACCCTTGGGACTTCTAAGCTCCTACGAGCAGTACTTC. The variable domain in full, completed from reference TRBV5-1 and TRBJ2-7, reads KAGVTQTPRYLIKTRGQQVTLSCSPISGHRSVSWYQQTPGQGLQFLFEYFSETQRNKGNFPGRFSGRQFSNSRSEMNVSTLELGDSALYLCASSLATPLGLLSSYEQYFGPGTRLTVT.

This chain joins TRBV27 and TRBJ1-3; no clear D gene. This CDR3 contains 14 residues. CDR1 and CDR2 from the germline V gene are MNHEY and SMNVEV (reference sequence). Trimming removed 3 bases from V and 6 bases from J, with 12 bases in between. The CDR3 DNA follows: TGTGCCAGCAGTTTTCTTGCAGATCCAAACACCATATATTTT. Encoded protein: CASSFLADPNTIYF.

V gene TRBV9 combines with J gene TRBJ1-6; a possible D gene is TRBD1 (5 bases). From germline, CDR1 is SGDLS and CDR2 YYNGEE. Trimming left V 5 bases short and J 6 bases short, with 15 bases between. This CDR3 comprises 15 residues. For the CDR3, the DNA is TGTGCCAGCAGTCCGAGACAGCGAAGTAATTCACCCCTCCACTTT. This sequence encodes CASSPRQRSNSPLHF.

The DNA of the CDR3 is TGCGCCAGCAGCTTGGAGTTAGGACAGGTAACCTACGAGCAGTACTTC. Its protein is CASSLELGQVTYEQYF. The rearrangement uses TRBV5-1 and TRBJ2-7, with TRBD1 matching 7 bases. CDR3 length: 16 residues. Germline lookup yields CDR1 SGHRS and CDR2 YFSETQ. After removal of 0 bases from V and 2 bases from J, the junction contained 8 bases not matched to a gene.

V and J are TRBV5-1 and TRBJ1-2; D remains unclear. The CDR3 has 14 amino acids. CDR1 is SGHRS and CDR2 is YFSETQ in the germline V gene. V was clipped by 3 bases and J by 6 bases, with 15 bases between them. The CDR3 bases are TGCGCCAGCAGCTCGGCTCGCGGTCTGGATGGCTACACCTTC. Translating gives CASSSARGLDGYTF.

The J gene is TRBJ2-1, the V gene TRBV29-1; D may be TRBD2 (5 bases). Germline V gives CDR1 SQVTM, CDR2 ANQGSEA. This CDR3 contains 11 residues. The V end was cut by 5 bases, the J end by 9 bases, with 11 bases between. In nucleotides, the CDR3 is TGCAGCGTTCTGAGCGGAGGTGAGCAGTTCTTC. It codes for CSVLSGGEQFF.

Only a few counts were recorded for this clone. The rearrangement links TRBV19 to TRBJ2-2; perhaps TRBD1 as D (5 bases). V gave up 5 bases and J gave up 1 base, with 20 bases separating them. Germline CDR1 reads LNHDA; CDR2 reads SQIVND (reference sequence). This CDR3 contains 18 residues. The CDR3, as DNA: TGTGCCAGTAGTCATCCTCCAGACAGAACCCAGAACACCGGGGAGCTGTTTTTT. Translating gives CASSHPPDRTQNTGELFF.